The 28 T cell receptor beta chains in this list originate from one sample, sequenced in a study of response to subunit inactivated influenza vaccine listed by TCRdb under 2018. To prepare the library, RT-PCR was applied. The data were produced on an Illumina HiSeq 2500. In TCRdb, the public reads were trimmed at Q25 with fastp and aligned with MiXCR, with productive beta chains retained. Records with the same CDR3 protein are collapsed into one entry carrying the most frequent genes and DNA. This sample is represented by 700,000 to 900,000 distinct CDR3 sequences; around 20% of them were singletons. In total, the top ten clones hold approximately 10% of the sample. Sequencing was performed on PBMCs from blood, taken roughly 5 days after vaccination. These receptors were obtained from a man in his fifties or sixties who received an inactivated influenza vaccine. Donor details come from another sample of the same person, matched by shared clones.

The chain is built from TRBV10-1 and TRBJ2-2, with 7 positions matching TRBD1. This CDR3 is built from 16 residues. Germline CDR1 is WNHNN and CDR2 is SYGVQD (reference sequence). V shed 2 bases, J shed 2 bases, and the junction held 5 bases outside the gene matches. DNA of the CDR3: TGCGCCAGCAGTGAGAGGACAGGTTTAAACACCGGGGAGCTGTTTTTT. It codes for CASSERTGLNTGELFF.

This clonotype was detected a few times. CDR3 amino acids: CAGGRSYEQYF. In DNA form, the CDR3 reads TGTGCTGGGGGACGGAGCTACGAGCAGTACTTC. This chain connects TRBV12-5 to TRBJ2-7; the D call may be TRBD1 or TRBD2 (5 bases each). Trimming left V 11 bases short and J 3 bases short, with 11 bases between. The CDR3 covers 11 residues. The germline gives CDR1 LGHNT, CDR2 FRNRAP.

This clonotype was seen more than once but under ten times. The chain uses TRBV3-1 and TRBJ2-3; D is unclear. This CDR3 contains 14 residues. Germline V gene data show CDR1 as LGHDT and CDR2 as YNNKEL (reference sequence). V lost 1 base and J lost 2, with 7 bases in between. The CDR3 reads CASSQGRATDTQYF. The CDR3 DNA is TGTGCCAGCAGCCAAGGAAGGGCCACAGATACGCAGTATTTT.

V and J are TRBV7-2 and TRBJ2-7; a possible D gene is TRBD2 (5 bases). The CDR3 consists of 16 residues. Germline CDR1 and CDR2: SGHTA and FQGNSA. V was clipped by 0 bases and J by 0 bases, with 12 bases between them. CDR3 bases: TGTGCCAGCAGCTTAGCCGGTCTAGCCGCCTCCTACGAGCAGTACTTC. This gives the protein CASSLAGLAASYEQYF.

This sequence joins TRBV28 and TRBJ2-7, with TRBD2 matching 7 bases. CDR3 size: 14 residues. Looked up from germline, CDR1 is MDHEN and CDR2 is SYDVKM. Trimming cost V 6 bases and J 3 bases; bases outside gene matches: 8. The CDR3 spells CASRTRGGGYEQYF. CDR3 in DNA: TGTGCCAGCAGAACCCGCGGGGGAGGCTACGAGCAGTACTTC.

V gene TRBV15 combines with J gene TRBJ2-2, with 13 bases matching TRBD2. Germline lookup yields CDR1 LNHNV and CDR2 YYDKDF (reference sequence). CDR3 length equals 17 residues. V shed 6 bases and J 1 base; nucleotides not matched to a gene: 5. The CDR3 sequence: CATRDRTSGRNTGELFF. The CDR3 DNA reads as TGTGCCACCAGGGACCGGACTAGCGGGAGGAACACCGGGGAGCTGTTTTTT.

In its sample, this clonotype was seen a few times. This rearrangement joins TRBV7-9 to TRBJ2-1; tentatively, D is TRBD1 (6 bases). V was pared by 6 bases and J by 8 bases, with 17 bases between. The CDR3 totals 14 residues. Germline loops: CDR1 SEHNR, CDR2 FQNEAQ (reference sequence). The CDR3, as DNA: TGTGCCAGCAGACCTGCCACAGGGTTGGATGAGCAGTTCTTC. Amino acid sequence: CASRPATGLDEQFF.

The genes are TRBV20-1 and TRBJ2-5; 7 bases fit TRBD2. This CDR3 spans 13 amino acids. Unmatched junction bases numbered 4, after V lost 3 bases and J lost 3 bases. Germline CDR1 DFQATT, CDR2 SNEGSKA (reference sequence). The CDR3 is CSARDLAEETQYF. CDR3 nucleotide sequence: TGCAGTGCTAGGGATCTAGCGGAAGAGACCCAGTACTTC.

This clonotype was found many times. The V call is TRBV28, the J call TRBJ2-7; D call uncertain. V was pared by 5 bases and J by 9 bases, with 17 bases between. This CDR3 contains 13 residues. Germline V CDR1 and CDR2: MDHEN, SYDVKM. The CDR3 DNA is TGTGCCAGCAGTCCCGGTGTTGGGCGCAGGCAGTACTTC. This gives the protein CASSPGVGRRQYF.

This clonotype occurred a few times. The V call is TRBV20-1, the J call TRBJ2-3, with 7 bases that match TRBD2. V shed 0 bases, J shed 0 bases, and the junction held 12 bases outside the gene matches. Germline lookup yields CDR1 DFQATT and CDR2 SNEGSKA (reference sequence). The length of the CDR3 is 18 residues. The CDR3 is CSARDSSGESASTDTQYF. CDR3 nucleotide sequence: TGCAGTGCTAGAGATTCGAGCGGGGAGTCTGCTAGCACAGATACGCAGTATTTT.

V usage is TRBV2 and J usage is TRBJ1-6; a weak D match, TRBD1 (6 bases). Germline V lookup: CDR1 SNHLY, CDR2 FYNNEI. The CDR3 totals 14 residues. Trimming took off 1 base at V and 10 bases at J, with 11 bases between the two ends. This chain's CDR3 is CASSEGRGKSPLHF. Here the CDR3 DNA reads TGTGCCAGCAGTGAAGGCAGGGGAAAGTCACCCCTCCACTTT.

Comment on this clonotype: At one end, the junction sequence differs from germline, possibly due to a read error. The rearrangement joins TRBV7-7 to TRBJ1-1, with no clear D. Per germline, CDR1 SSHAT and CDR2 FNYEAQ (reference sequence). This CDR3 comprises 13 residues. CDR3 sequence: CASSATMNTEAFF. CDR3 coding DNA: TGTGCTAGCAGCGCCACCATGAACACTGAAGCTTTCTTT.

This clonotype was counted only a few times. This rearrangement joins TRBV11-2 to TRBJ2-2, with a possible D match to TRBD1 (6 bases). V was clipped by 6 bases and J by 5 bases, with 13 bases between them. The CDR3 length is 14 residues. CDR1 and CDR2 (germline): SGHAT, FQNNGV. CDR3 coding DNA: TGTGCCAGCAGACTTAACAGGGAGACCGGGGAGCTGTTTTTT. This translates into CASRLNRETGELFF.

This clonotype was seen only a few times. The chain has TRBV11-2 and TRBJ1-1; tentatively, D is TRBD1 (6 bases). The V end lost 10 bases, the J end lost 4 bases, and 25 bases lay between the germline ends. The CDR3 runs to 16 residues. The V gene's germline CDR1 is SGHAT and CDR2 FQNNGV. CDR3 in amino acids: CAIHRFPGALGTEAFF. CDR3 in DNA: TGTGCCATTCATAGATTCCCGGGGGCTTTGGGCACTGAAGCTTTCTTT.

This clonotype was seen at least ten times. One junction end does not reproduce the germline sequence, and a read error may be involved. The DNA for the CDR3 is TGCGCCAGCAGCTTGAGGTCCTACAATGAGCAGTTCTTC. This encodes CASSLRSYNEQFF. This chain connects TRBV7-2 to TRBJ2-1; D gene uncertain. This CDR3 has 13 residues. CDR1 SGHTA and CDR2 FQGNSA come from the germline V gene.

In its sample, this clonotype was seen a few times. This CDR3 reads CASPQRGNTEAFF. As DNA, the CDR3 is TGTGCCAGCCCACAGCGGGGGAACACTGAAGCTTTCTTT. The V gene is TRBV11-2, the J gene TRBJ1-1, with D hard to call. The CDR3 runs to 13 residues. Germline V CDR1 and CDR2: SGHAT, FQNNGV. V lost 8 bases to trimming and J lost 1 base, with 11 bases between them.

The rearrangement uses TRBV30 and TRBJ2-7; D possibly corresponds to TRBD2 (5 bases). The V gene lost 4 bases and the J gene lost 2 bases, with 12 bases spanning the gap. Germline loops: CDR1 GTSNPN, CDR2 SVGIG (reference sequence). This CDR3 is built from 13 residues. This CDR3 is CAWIPTLAYEQYF. The CDR3 region has the DNA TGTGCCTGGATCCCTACACTAGCCTACGAGCAGTACTTC.

The rearrangement joins TRBV11-2 to TRBJ2-1; TRBD2 matches 13 bases. CDR1 and CDR2 from the germline V gene are SGHAT and FQNNGV. The CDR3 has 15 amino acids. Unmatched junction bases numbered 3, after V lost 6 bases and J lost 4 bases. The CDR3 DNA reads as TGTGCCAGCAGAAAACTAGCGGGAGGGTACAATGAGCAGTTCTTC. Translation: CASRKLAGGYNEQFF.

This clonotype was observed a few times. The chain couples TRBV20-1 to TRBJ2-5, with TRBD1 matching over 7 bases. CDR3 size: 14 residues. Trimming at V came to 1 base and at J to 5 bases, leaving 7 bases not matched to a gene. Germline V gives CDR1 DFQATT, CDR2 SNEGSKA (reference sequence). This CDR3 is CSARGKTGMETQYF. CDR3 bases: TGCAGTGCTAGAGGGAAGACAGGGATGGAGACCCAGTACTTC.

This clonotype was counted ten times or more. The chain has TRBV7-3 and TRBJ2-1; D is possibly TRBD1 (5 bases). With 6 bases removed from V and 3 bases from J, the gap between germline ends came to 9 bases. Germline CDR1 SGHTA, CDR2 FQGTGA. CDR3 length: 13 amino acids. The CDR3 bases are TGTGCCAGCAGTCCCGACAGCTACAATGAGCAGTTCTTC. Encoded protein: CASSPDSYNEQFF. Filled out from reference TRBV7-3 and TRBJ2-1, the complete variable domain reads GAGVSQTPSNKVTEKGKYVELRCDPISGHTALYWYRQSLGQGPEFLIYFQGTGAADDSGLPNDRFFAVRPEGSVSTLKIQRTERGDSAVYLCASSPDSYNEQFFGPGTRLTVL.

Concerning this clonotype: Mismatch with germline at one junction end may stem from a read error. The chain uses TRBV12-3 or TRBV12-4 and TRBJ2-1, with D perhaps TRBD2 (6 bases). The CDR3 has 19 residues. The CDR3 DNA reads as TGTGCCTGCAGTTTCCGGGGACTGCCCACCTTTAGCTCCTACAATGAGCAGTTCTTC. This gives the protein CACSFRGLPTFSSYNEQFF.

V is TRBV20-1 and J is TRBJ2-3; TRBD2 agrees at 8 bases. Per germline, CDR1 DFQATT and CDR2 SNEGSKA (reference sequence). The CDR3 has 16 amino acids. The ends lost 1 base at V and 3 bases at J; junction bases unmatched: 9. The CDR3 loop reads CSARVLPAGGTDTQYF. The CDR3 nucleotides are TGCAGTGCTAGAGTCCTACCGGCGGGAGGAACAGATACGCAGTATTTT.

The rearrangement joins TRBV6-2 or TRBV6-3 to TRBJ2-1, with 13 bases aligning to TRBD2. The junction had 7 bases not matched to a gene; V was cut back by 2 bases and J by 0 bases. This CDR3 spans 19 amino acids. Germline V gene lookup returns CDR1 MNHEY and CDR2 SVGEGT. As DNA, the CDR3 is TGTGCCAGCAGTTACCCGACTAGCGGGGGGACGAGCTCCTACAATGAGCAGTTCTTC. This codes for CASSYPTSGGTSSYNEQFF.

This clonotype was detected a few times. The chain is built from TRBV4-1 and TRBJ2-5; 8 bases agree with TRBD1. Per germline, CDR1 MGHRA and CDR2 YSYEKL. With V trimmed by 0 bases and J by 5 bases, 8 bases remained unmatched. This CDR3 is 16 amino acids long. The CDR3 sequence: CASSQEDRVEGETQYF. The CDR3 DNA reads as TGCGCCAGCAGCCAAGAGGACAGGGTTGAGGGGGAGACCCAGTACTTC.

This clonotype was seen a handful of times. CDR3 amino acids: CASSQGGPLSNQPQHF. CDR3 sequence (DNA): TGTGCCAGCAGCCAAGGGGGGCCCTTGAGCAATCAGCCCCAGCATTTT. The chain links TRBV7-2 to TRBJ1-5, with D tentatively TRBD1 (6 bases). Germline V gives CDR1 SGHTA, CDR2 FQGNSA. Trimming cost V 5 bases and J 1 base, with 15 bases left between them. The CDR3 contains 16 residues. The full variable domain, rest sourced from reference TRBV7-2 and TRBJ1-5, is GAGVSQSPSNKVTEKGKDVELRCDPISGHTALYWYRQSLGQGLEFLIYFQGNSAPDKSGLPSDRFSAERTGGSVSTLTIQRTQQEDSAVYLCASSQGGPLSNQPQHFGDGTRLSIL.

The chain links TRBV7-9 to TRBJ2-7; possibly TRBD1 for D (6 bases). Germline CDR1 and CDR2: SEHNR and FQNEAQ (reference sequence). The CDR3 runs to 16 residues. The germline V and J ends were trimmed by 1 base and 3 bases, with 16 bases remaining between them. CDR3 protein: CASSLEMVGRGYEQYF. In DNA form, the CDR3 reads TGTGCCAGCAGCTTAGAGATGGTTGGCAGGGGCTACGAGCAGTACTTC.

The J gene is TRBJ2-5, the V gene TRBV5-6; maybe TRBD2 (5 bases). CDR1 and CDR2 (germline): SGHDT, YYEEEE. Trimming stripped 1 base from V and 4 bases from J, with 17 bases between. The CDR3 sequence is 16 residues long. Here the CDR3 DNA reads TGTGCCAGCAGCTTGTTTGGTCCTTCTGGGAGAGAGACCCAGTACTTC. It yields the protein CASSLFGPSGRETQYF.

This clonotype appeared a few times. V and J are TRBV6-5 and TRBJ2-1; the D gene is possibly TRBD2 (6 bases). This CDR3 is built from 15 residues. The V and J ends lost 2 bases and 1 base respectively, with 9 bases between them. CDR1 is MNHEY, CDR2 SVGAGI, per germline. The CDR3 sequence is CASSYIGGSYNEQFF. In nucleotides, the CDR3 is TGTGCCAGCAGTTACATCGGGGGTTCCTACAATGAGCAGTTCTTC.